What follows are 22 T cell receptor beta chains derived from one specimen sequenced in a study of T cells in Graves' hyperthyroidism and ophthalmopathy. TCR beta CDR3 regions were amplified from RNA. The HTBI set primed first-round TCR CDR3 RT-PCR. Each CDR3 protein gets one entry after TCRdb re-called the multiplex PCR reads with MiXCR. The profile shows approximately 380,000 distinct CDR3 sequences, about 18% of them singletons. Sequenced input: blood. Source of these receptors: a woman under 30 with Graves' hyperthyroidism.

In its sample, this clonotype was seen many times. The V call is TRBV20-1, the J call TRBJ2-7; 7 bases map to TRBD2. The CDR3 has 16 residues. V was pared by 3 bases and J by 0 bases, with 11 bases of the junction left unmatched. The germline gives CDR1 DFQATT, CDR2 SNEGSKA (reference sequence). CDR3 DNA: TGCAGTGCTAGGGGTCCCTCTGGCGGGGGCTCCTACGAGCAGTACTTC. As protein: CSARGPSGGGSYEQYF.

The J gene is TRBJ1-1, the V gene TRBV28; no clear D. Trimming pared 4 bases from V and 5 bases from J, leaving 11 bases between. Germline V lookup: CDR1 MDHEN, CDR2 SYDVKM. The CDR3 consists of 13 residues. CDR3 residues: CASSSHIGTEAFF. CDR3 coding DNA: TGTGCCAGCAGTTCTCACATCGGAACTGAAGCTTTCTTT. Full variable domain (rest looked up from reference TRBV28 and TRBJ1-1): DVKVTQSSRYLVKRTGEKVFLECVQDMDHENMFWYRQDPGLGLRLIYFSYDVKMKEKGDIPEGYSVSREKKERFSLILESASTNQTSMYLCASSSHIGTEAFFGQGTRLTVV.

The V call is TRBV7-9, the J call TRBJ1-6; possibly TRBD1 for D (5 bases). This CDR3 spans 14 amino acids. Germline V lookup: CDR1 SEHNR, CDR2 FQNEAQ (reference sequence). V was trimmed by 6 bases and J by 11 bases, leaving 17 bases between them. CDR3 protein: CASRSTGENTPLHF. The CDR3 nucleotides read TGTGCCAGCAGGAGCACGGGGGAGAATACACCCCTCCACTTT.

This rearrangement joins TRBV6-1 to TRBJ2-7, with a possible D match to TRBD1 (6 bases). Looked up from germline, CDR1 is MNHNS and CDR2 is SASEGT. The CDR3 consists of 11 residues. Trimming cost V 6 bases and J 5 bases, with 8 bases left between them. DNA of the CDR3: TGTGCCAGCAGGAGGGGGAACGAGCAGTACTTC. It specifies CASRRGNEQYF.

This clonotype was seen more than once but under ten times. This chain connects TRBV20-1 to TRBJ1-5; maybe TRBD1 (5 bases). CDR3 length: 14 amino acids. V lost 3 bases and J 7 bases, leaving 16 bases between the germline ends. CDR1 is DFQATT and CDR2 is SNEGSKA in the germline V gene (reference sequence). The CDR3 region is CSASPPGGGQPQHF. The CDR3 region has the DNA TGCAGTGCTAGCCCTCCGGGGGGAGGACAGCCCCAGCATTTT.

The V and J genes are TRBV12-5 and TRBJ2-5; 8 bases fit TRBD1. The CDR3 contains 15 residues. Unmatched junction bases numbered 10, after V lost 5 bases and J lost 5 bases. Germline lookup yields CDR1 LGHNT and CDR2 FRNRAP. The CDR3 spells CASGPQDRGGETQYF. The CDR3 DNA follows: TGTGCTAGTGGTCCGCAAGACAGGGGTGGGGAGACCCAGTACTTC.

The chain employs TRBV12-3 or TRBV12-4 and TRBJ2-7; D remains ambiguous. Deletions cut 3 bases from V and 6 bases from J, with 15 bases between. This CDR3 is built from 14 residues. In DNA, the CDR3 is TGTGCCAGCAGTTTGTCAATGCCGCATGGCGAGCAGTACTTC. As protein: CASSLSMPHGEQYF.

This clonotype was seen a few times. Just one base apart from a much larger clone, this may be a read error. The chain combines TRBV30 with TRBJ1-1; weak D call: TRBD1 (6 bases). This CDR3 is built from 13 residues. Germline loops: CDR1 GTSNPN, CDR2 SVGIG (reference sequence). The CDR3 bases are TGTGCCTGGGGGGGGAAGGGGGGCACTGAAGCTCTCTTT. This sequence encodes CAWGGKGGTEALF.

This clonotype was recorded at least ten times. V gene TRBV20-1 combines with J gene TRBJ1-1; TRBD1 aligns across 8 bases. The CDR3 totals 12 residues. CDR1 DFQATT and CDR2 SNEGSKA come from the germline V gene (reference sequence). The CDR3: CRIDRGVGEAFF. CDR3 sequence (DNA): TGCAGGATCGACAGGGGAGTAGGTGAAGCTTTCTTT.

This clonotype has more than one count but fewer than ten. This rearrangement joins TRBV7-8 to TRBJ2-7; D is uncertain. Trimming stripped 5 bases from V and 6 bases from J, with 14 bases between. CDR1 SGHVS and CDR2 FQNEAQ come from the germline V gene. The length of the CDR3 is 13 residues. Here the CDR3 reads CASSAPSDGEQYF. The CDR3 DNA reads TGTGCCAGCAGCGCTCCCTCGGACGGCGAGCAGTACTTC.

The chain links TRBV20-1 to TRBJ1-5, with D unclear. The CDR3 spans 14 residues. Germline V lookup: CDR1 DFQATT, CDR2 SNEGSKA (reference sequence). V lost 3 bases, J lost 0 bases, and 9 bases lay in between. As DNA, the CDR3 is TGCAGTGCTAGTGACGTACGTAGCAATCAGCCCCAGCATTTT. It encodes CSASDVRSNQPQHF.

This clonotype was recorded at least ten times. The chain links TRBV11-3 to TRBJ2-1; no reliable D call. CDR3 length: 14 amino acids. Trimming pared 6 bases from V and 6 bases from J, leaving 15 bases between. Germline assignment: CDR1 SGHNT and CDR2 YENEEA. Written as DNA, the CDR3 is TGTGCCAGCAGGAGAGAGCCAACCTCCAATGAGCAGTTCTTC. The encoded protein is CASRREPTSNEQFF.

In its sample, this clonotype was seen many times. The CDR3 here is CASSPSLGYQETQYF. CDR3 in DNA: TGTGCCAGCAGCCCATCACTAGGGTACCAAGAGACCCAGTACTTC. The chain uses TRBV3-1 and TRBJ2-5, with D possibly TRBD2 on 5 matching bases. Deletions cut 4 bases from V and 0 bases from J, with 12 bases between. The germline V gene encodes CDR1 LGHDT and CDR2 YNNKEL (reference sequence). The CDR3 loop spans 15 amino acids.

This clonotype was counted at least ten times. The chain recombines TRBV24-1 with TRBJ2-5; tentative D call: TRBD1 (6 bases). Trimming shortened V by 2 bases and J by 7 bases, and 19 bases separated the two germline ends. In germline, CDR1 is KGHDR, CDR2 SFDVKD. There are 16 residues in the CDR3. CDR3 protein: CATSDWGPGLATTQYF. The CDR3 nucleotides are TGTGCCACCAGTGATTGGGGGCCAGGTCTGGCAACGACCCAGTACTTC.

This clonotype was seen repeatedly, ten times or more. This sequence joins TRBV20-1 and TRBJ1-2; 7 nucleotides match TRBD1. With 3 bases clipped from V and 4 bases from J, the junction kept 14 bases outside the gene matches. The CDR3 sequence is 16 residues long. Germline-derived CDR1 and CDR2 are DFQATT and SNEGSKA (reference sequence). This chain's CDR3 is CSASPSTGVITYGYTF. CDR3 in DNA: TGCAGTGCTAGCCCATCCACAGGGGTGATCACCTATGGCTACACCTTC.

V and J are TRBV20-1 and TRBJ1-1; D is undetermined. The CDR3 loop spans 11 amino acids. Looked up from germline, CDR1 is DFQATT and CDR2 is SNEGSKA (reference sequence). Trimming left V 3 bases short and J 6 bases short, with 8 bases between. The CDR3 loop reads CSASPESEAFF. The DNA for the CDR3 is TGCAGTGCTAGTCCGGAGTCTGAAGCTTTCTTT.

This chain joins TRBV29-1 and TRBJ1-5, with TRBD1 matching 9 bases. V lost 6 bases and J lost 7; bases outside the gene matches: 4. The CDR3 runs to 12 residues. Germline loops: CDR1 SQVTM, CDR2 ANQGSEA. The CDR3 bases are TGCAGCGTGGGGACAGGGAGCCAGCCCCAGCATTTT. It yields the protein CSVGTGSQPQHF.

This clonotype showed up many times. The CDR3 spells CSAERGGRETQYF. In nucleotides, the CDR3 is TGCAGTGCTGAGCGGGGGGGCCGGGAGACCCAGTACTTC. The chain is built from TRBV20-1 and TRBJ2-5, with TRBD2 identical over 10 bases. V shed 5 bases, J shed 5 bases, and the junction held 5 bases outside the gene matches. This CDR3 has 13 amino acids. Germline V gene data show CDR1 as DFQATT and CDR2 as SNEGSKA (reference sequence).

This clonotype was counted at least ten times. This rearrangement joins TRBV11-1 to TRBJ2-7; D tentatively fits TRBD1 or TRBD2 (7 bases each). The germline V gene encodes CDR1 SGHAT and CDR2 FQDESV (reference sequence). CDR3 length equals 14 residues. The V gene lost 1 base and the J gene lost 5 bases, with 12 bases spanning the gap. CDR3 DNA: TGTGCCAGCAGCTTAGAGACAGGGAGGGACGAGCAGTACTTC. This gives the protein CASSLETGRDEQYF.

Many counts were recorded for this clonotype. The J gene is TRBJ1-5, the V gene TRBV12-3 or TRBV12-4; 7 bases map to TRBD1. V shed 6 bases and J 2 bases; nucleotides not matched to a gene: 4. This CDR3 is 14 amino acids long. The CDR3 region is CASREDRGNQPQHF. Written as DNA, the CDR3 is TGTGCCAGCAGGGAAGACAGGGGCAATCAGCCCCAGCATTTT.

At least ten counts were recorded for this clonotype. The V gene is TRBV15, the J gene TRBJ1-2, with D hard to call. CDR1 and CDR2 (germline): LNHNV, YYDKDF (reference sequence). V was pared by 1 base and J by 5 bases, with 11 bases between. The CDR3 covers 14 residues. In nucleotides, the CDR3 is TGTGCCACCAGCAGAGCGGCCGTCAAATATGGCTACACCTTC. It codes for CATSRAAVKYGYTF.

This clonotype has a count of ten or more. CDR3 sequence (DNA): TGCGCCAGCAGCGTGTCGTCCAGCGGGGCCACCTACGAGCAGTACTTC. It encodes CASSVSSSGATYEQYF. This chain connects TRBV5-1 to TRBJ2-7; TRBD2 matches at 7 bases. The CDR3 is made up of 16 amino acids. Germline trimming cut 4 bases from V and 2 bases from J; bases unmatched to any gene: 12. Looked up from germline, CDR1 is SGHRS and CDR2 is YFSETQ.